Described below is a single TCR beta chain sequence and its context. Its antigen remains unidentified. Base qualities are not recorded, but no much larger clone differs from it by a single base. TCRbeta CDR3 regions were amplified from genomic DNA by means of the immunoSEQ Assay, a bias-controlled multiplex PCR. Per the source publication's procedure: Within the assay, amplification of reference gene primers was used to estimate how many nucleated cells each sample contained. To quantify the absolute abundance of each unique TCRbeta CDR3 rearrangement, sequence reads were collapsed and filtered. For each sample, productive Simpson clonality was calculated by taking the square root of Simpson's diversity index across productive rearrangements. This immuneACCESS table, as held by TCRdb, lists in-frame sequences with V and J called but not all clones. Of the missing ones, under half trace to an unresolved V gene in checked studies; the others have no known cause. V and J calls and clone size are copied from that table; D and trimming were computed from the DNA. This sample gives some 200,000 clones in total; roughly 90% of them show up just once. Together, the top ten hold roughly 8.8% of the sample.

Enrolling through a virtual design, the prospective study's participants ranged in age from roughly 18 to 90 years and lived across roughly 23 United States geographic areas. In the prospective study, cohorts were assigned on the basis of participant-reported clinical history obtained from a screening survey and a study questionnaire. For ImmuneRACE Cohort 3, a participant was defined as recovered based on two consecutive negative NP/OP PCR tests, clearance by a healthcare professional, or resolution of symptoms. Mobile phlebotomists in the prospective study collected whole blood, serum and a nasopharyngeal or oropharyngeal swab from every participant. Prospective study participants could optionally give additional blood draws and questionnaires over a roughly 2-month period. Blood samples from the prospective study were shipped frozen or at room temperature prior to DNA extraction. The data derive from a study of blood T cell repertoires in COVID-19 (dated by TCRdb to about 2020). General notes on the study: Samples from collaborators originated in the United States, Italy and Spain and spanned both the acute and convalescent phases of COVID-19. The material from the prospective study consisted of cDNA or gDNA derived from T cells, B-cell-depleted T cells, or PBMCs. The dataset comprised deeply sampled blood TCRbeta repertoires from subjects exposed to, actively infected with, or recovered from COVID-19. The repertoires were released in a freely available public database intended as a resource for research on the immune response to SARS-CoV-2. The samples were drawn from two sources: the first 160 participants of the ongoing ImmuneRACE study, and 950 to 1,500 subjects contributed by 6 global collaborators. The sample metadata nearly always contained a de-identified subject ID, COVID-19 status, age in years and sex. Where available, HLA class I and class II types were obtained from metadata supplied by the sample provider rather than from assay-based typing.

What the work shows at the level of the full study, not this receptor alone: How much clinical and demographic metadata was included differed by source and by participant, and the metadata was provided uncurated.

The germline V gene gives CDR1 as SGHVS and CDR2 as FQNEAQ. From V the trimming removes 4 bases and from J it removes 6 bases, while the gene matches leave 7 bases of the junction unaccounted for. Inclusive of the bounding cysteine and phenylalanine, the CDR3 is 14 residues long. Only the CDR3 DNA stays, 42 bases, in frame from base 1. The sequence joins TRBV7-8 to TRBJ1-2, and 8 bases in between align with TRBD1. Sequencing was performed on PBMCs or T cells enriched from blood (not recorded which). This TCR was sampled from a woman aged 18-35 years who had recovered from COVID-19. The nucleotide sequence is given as TGTGCCAGCAGCTATAACAGGGGGGAGAATGGCTACACCTTC. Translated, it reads CASSYNRGENGYTF.